Following are 6 T cell receptor beta chains from one sample sequenced in a study of Graves' ophthalmopathy and Graves' hyperthyroidism. RNA transcripts served as template for amplifying TCR beta CDR3 sequences. RT-PCR was first run with HTBI primers, then multiplex PCR in a second round. MiXCR was run by TCRdb on the multiplex PCR reads, yielding one entry per CDR3 protein. The data show over a million distinct CDR3 sequences, 36% seen once. Sequenced: peripheral blood or thyroid tissue (not recorded which). The receptors come from an adult man with Graves' hyperthyroidism.

This clonotype was counted ten times or more. The chain links TRBV20-1 to TRBJ1-1; D is unclear. The CDR3 runs to 14 residues. Germline V gene lookup returns CDR1 DFQATT and CDR2 SNEGSKA (reference sequence). The germline V and J ends were trimmed by 1 base and 0 bases, with 9 bases remaining between them. The CDR3 region is CSARGLDMNTEAFF. CDR3 DNA: TGCAGTGCTAGAGGGCTTGACATGAACACTGAAGCTTTCTTT.

The V and J genes are TRBV4-1 and TRBJ2-7; 8 nucleotides match TRBD1. Germline CDR1 reads MGHRA; CDR2 reads YSYEKL. The CDR3 has 15 amino acids. With V trimmed by 0 bases and J by 2 bases, 3 bases remained unmatched. The chain's CDR3 is CASSQEGQETYEQYF. The CDR3 nucleotides are TGCGCCAGCAGCCAAGAGGGACAGGAAACCTACGAGCAGTACTTC.

This clonotype has a count of ten or more. The chain has TRBV6-5 and TRBJ1-2; D uncertain. V lost 6 bases, J lost 10 bases, and 12 bases lay in between. CDR1 is MNHEY, CDR2 SVGAGI, per germline. The CDR3 extends over 11 amino acids. The CDR3 DNA reads as TGTGCCAGCAGCAATCGGCTCGACTACACCTTC. Its translation: CASSNRLDYTF.

At least ten counts were recorded for this clonotype. Sequence at one end of the junction differs from germline and may be a read error. V is TRBV5-1 and J is TRBJ1-5; D is unresolved. The CDR3 spans 14 residues. Germline V CDR1 and CDR2: SGHRS, YFSETQ. CDR3 sequence (DNA): TGTGCCAGCAGCTTAGAACCTAGCAATCAGCCCCAGCATTTT. Its translation: CASSLEPSNQPQHF.

This chain joins TRBV7-2 and TRBJ2-2; 9 nucleotides match TRBD1. Germline CDR1 SGHTA, CDR2 FQGNSA. The CDR3 spans 15 residues. The ends lost 6 bases at V and 7 bases at J; junction bases unmatched: 9. The CDR3 loop reads CASRSGTGMDGELFF. Written as DNA, the CDR3 is TGTGCCAGCAGGTCTGGGACAGGGATGGACGGGGAGCTGTTTTTT.

This clonotype was counted at least ten times. The V and J genes are TRBV29-1 and TRBJ1-1; 7 positions match TRBD1. Germline CDR1 SQVTM, CDR2 ANQGSEA. The V and J ends lost 7 bases and 0 bases, in that order; junction bases with no gene match: 8. The CDR3 covers 14 residues. The CDR3 sequence is CSADREVMNTEAFF. The CDR3 nucleotides are TGCAGCGCAGACAGGGAAGTTATGAACACTGAAGCTTTCTTT.